Many counts were recorded for the clone carrying this TCR beta chain. This sample is part of a study of identical twins. V gave up 6 bases and J gave up 4 bases, with 16 bases separating them. Germline-derived CDR1 and CDR2 are SGHRS and YFSETQ. The CDR3 is 14 residues long. TCRdb analysed the 5' RACE reads with MiXCR anew, one entry per CDR3 protein. The sample records approximately 190,000 distinct CDR3 sequences, less than 20% being singletons. This sample also appeared in a second study, on T cells expressing NK-cell markers.

V usage is TRBV5-1 and J usage is TRBJ1-2; a possible D gene is TRBD1 (5 bases). Sequences were obtained from CD8+ T cells sorted from blood. This TCR was sampled from a woman under 30 in good health. Here the CDR3 reads CASTQQDSAYGYTF. CDR3 nucleotide sequence: TGCGCCAGCACACAACAGGATTCAGCCTATGGCTACACCTTC.